Sequencing of this TCR beta chain was carried out in a study of memory CD4+ T cells and cytomegalovirus serostatus. The CDR3 spans 15 residues. V lost 1 base and J 8 bases, leaving 16 bases between the germline ends. Germline V gene lookup returns CDR1 SGHRS and CDR2 YFSETQ. Authors' analysis steps: After removing out-of-frame reads, millions of distinct TCRbeta sequences remained. The repertoire was sequenced with immunoSEQ multiplex PCR; TCRdb's copy has only in-frame clones and lacks some. V, J and clone size derive from that table, while D and trimming were established from the DNA sequence. The data contain 56,000 or so clones, 60% to 85% of them seen just once; the ten biggest clones take up 0.5% to 0.55%. The sort gate was single viable CD3+CD4+CD8-CD45RO+ cells for memory CD4+ T cells.

The origin of this receptor is an adult in good health and CMV-seronegative. Some clones in this sample may be carry-over from other donors' samples. Sequenced sample: memory CD4+ T cells from blood. The gene calls are TRBV5-1 and TRBJ2-1; D is tentatively TRBD1 or TRBD2 (5 bases each). DNA for the CDR3: TGCGCCAGCAGCTTGTCTACGGGGCCTCGGGATGAGCAGTTCTTC. Amino acids: CASSLSTGPRDEQFF.